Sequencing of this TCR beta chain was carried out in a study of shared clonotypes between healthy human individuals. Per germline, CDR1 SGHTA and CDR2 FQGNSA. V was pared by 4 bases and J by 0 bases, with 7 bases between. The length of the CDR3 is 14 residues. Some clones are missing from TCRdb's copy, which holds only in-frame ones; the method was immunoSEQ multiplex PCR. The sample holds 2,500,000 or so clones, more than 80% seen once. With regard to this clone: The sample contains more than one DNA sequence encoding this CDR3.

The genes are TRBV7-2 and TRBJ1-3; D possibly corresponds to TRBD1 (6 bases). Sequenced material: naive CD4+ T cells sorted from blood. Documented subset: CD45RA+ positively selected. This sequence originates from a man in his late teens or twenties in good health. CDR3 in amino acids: CASSSQGSGNTIYF. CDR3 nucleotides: TGTGCCAGCAGCTCACAGGGCTCTGGAAACACCATATATTTT.